This T cell receptor beta chain was profiled in a study of molecular identifiers for immune sequencing clone quantification. The CDR3 has 13 residues. This clonotype was seen more than once but under ten times. One entry per CDR3 protein results from TCRdb running MiXCR on the PCR reads. The sample has hundreds of thousands of distinct CDR3 sequences, approximately 20% seen once. This sequence originates from a human donor in good health. Some libraries in this study had Jurkat cell RNA spiked in. The sequencing sample was made of naive CD8+ T cells from blood, with Jurkat cell RNA spiked in. Subset of the sample: FACS-sorted CD8+CD4-CCR7+CD45RA+ naive T cells. This chain uses TRBV12-2 with TRBJ2-7; TRBD2 reflects the table's D call only, with no check against the DNA. TRBV12-2 is reported as a pseudogene. CDR3 amino acids: CASRPSRLGLLKF. In DNA form, the CDR3 reads TGTGCAAGTCGCCCCAGCCGCCTAGGCCTCCTAAAATTC.